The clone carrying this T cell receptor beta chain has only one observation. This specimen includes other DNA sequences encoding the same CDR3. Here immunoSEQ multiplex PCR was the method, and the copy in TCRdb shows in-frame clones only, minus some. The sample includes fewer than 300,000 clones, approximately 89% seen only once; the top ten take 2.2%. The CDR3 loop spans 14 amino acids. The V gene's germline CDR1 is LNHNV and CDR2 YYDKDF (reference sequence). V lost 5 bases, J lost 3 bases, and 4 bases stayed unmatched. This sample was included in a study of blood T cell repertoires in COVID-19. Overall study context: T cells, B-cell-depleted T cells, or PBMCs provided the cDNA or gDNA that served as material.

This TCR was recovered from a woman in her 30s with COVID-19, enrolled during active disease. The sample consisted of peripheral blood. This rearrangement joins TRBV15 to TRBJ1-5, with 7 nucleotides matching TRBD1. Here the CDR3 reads CATSPGQTNQPQHF. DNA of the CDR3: TGTGCCACCAGCCCGGGACAGACCAATCAGCCCCAGCATTTT.